Listed below are T cell receptor beta chains from one sample, sequenced in a study of blood T cell repertoires in COVID-19. The table came from immunoSEQ multiplex PCR; TCRdb's copy has only in-frame clones and leaves some out. The table has fewer than 130,000 clones, approximately 68% seen once; the top ten hold under 10%. Material: peripheral blood. These receptors were obtained from a woman aged 60-75 years with acute or convalescent COVID-19. The CDR3 runs from the conserved cysteine through the conserved F or W. A D gene is named only where the DNA matches it firmly. Only some rows state a clone size, as once, few, many or a class for expanded clones.

d_call,clone_size,j_call,v_call,cdr3_length,cdr3_nt,cdr3_aa
TRBD1,NA,TRBJ2-1,TRBV2,13,TGTGCCAGCAGTGAAGACAGGGGAAATGAGCAGTTCTTC,CASSEDRGNEQFF
NA,once,TRBJ1-4,TRBV18,17,TGTGCCAGCTCACCACAAAGATTAACTGCAACTAATGAAAAACTGTTTTTT,CASSPQRLTATNEKLFF
NA,NA,TRBJ2-7,TRBV2,12,TGTGCCAGCAGGCCGACCCAGGGGGGGCAGTACTTC,CASRPTQGGQYF
NA,NA,TRBJ1-6,TRBV30,15,TGTGCCTGGAGTTGGCCTAGACAGCCGAATTCACCCCTCCACTTT,CAWSWPRQPNSPLHF
TRBD1,few,TRBJ1-2,TRBV7-9,12,TGTGCCAGCAGCAGGACAGGGGAAGGCTACACCTTC,CASSRTGEGYTF
NA,NA,TRBJ2-1,TRBV4-2,14,TGTGCCAGCAGCCAAGAACTAGTTTACAATGAGCAGTTCTTC,CASSQELVYNEQFF
NA,NA,TRBJ1-1,TRBV19,14,TGTGCCAGTAGTACACAGGGACGAGGCTCTGAAGCTTTCTTT,CASSTQGRGSEAFF
TRBD2,NA,TRBJ2-5,TRBV24-1,14,TGTGCCACCAGCACTAGCGGGGGGAGAGAGACCCAGTACTTC,CATSTSGGRETQYF
TRBD1,NA,TRBJ1-2,TRBV3-1/TRBV3-2,13,TGTGCCAGCAGCCAACGACAGGGCTATGGCTACACCTTC,CASSQRQGYGYTF
NA,NA,TRBJ1-1,TRBV9,14,TGTGCCAGCAGCGTAGTATCAGGTGGGACTGAAGCTTTCTTT,CASSVVSGGTEAFF
TRBD2,NA,TRBJ2-5,TRBV5-4,15,TGTGCCAGCAGCTGGACTAGCGGGGGTCGAGAGACCCAGTACTTC,CASSWTSGGRETQYF
NA,NA,TRBJ2-4,TRBV14,12,TGTGCCAGCAGCCAGACCGAGAGGATTCAGTACTTC,CASSQTERIQYF
TRBD1,NA,TRBJ2-2,TRBV4-1,15,TGCGCCAGCAGCCTCGACAGGGCGAACACCGGGGAGCTGTTTTTT,CASSLDRANTGELFF
NA,NA,TRBJ1-6,TRBV21-1,14,TGTGCCAGCAAGTGCAGGGGGTATAATTCACCCCTCCACTTT,CASKCRGYNSPLHF
NA,NA,TRBJ1-2,TRBV28,15,TGTGCCAGCAGTTTGTACAGGGAAGGAAAAAATGGCTACACCTTC,CASSLYREGKNGYTF
NA,NA,TRBJ1-3,TRBV29-1,13,TGCAGCGTTGTAAAGAGCTCTGGAAACACCATATATTTT,CSVVKSSGNTIYF
NA,NA,TRBJ2-3,TRBV18,14,TGTGCCAGCTCACCCCCGACACGCACAGATACGCAGTATTTT,CASSPPTRTDTQYF
TRBD1,NA,TRBJ1-3,TRBV4-2,15,TGTGCCAGCAGCCAGGGACAGGGCTCTGGAAACACCATATATTTT,CASSQGQGSGNTIYF
TRBD2,few,TRBJ2-7,TRBV28,15,TGTGCCAGCAGTTCCCCCGAAGCGGGGGCGCCCGAGCAGTACTTC,CASSSPEAGAPEQYF
TRBD1,few,TRBJ2-7,TRBV7-2,13,TGTGCCAGCAGCCGACAGGGGGCTTACGAGCAGTACTTC,CASSRQGAYEQYF
NA,NA,TRBJ1-4,TRBV29-1,14,TGCAGCGTTGAGGTTCAGGGACAAACGGGAAAACTGTTTTTT,CSVEVQGQTGKLFF
TRBD1,NA,TRBJ2-1,TRBV3-1/TRBV3-2,14,TGTGCCAGCAGCTCGACAGGGGGGTACAATGAGCAGTTCTTC,CASSSTGGYNEQFF
NA,NA,TRBJ2-2,TRBV5-1,15,TGCGCCAGCAGCTTGGTTGGCCCCGGGGCCGGGGAGCTGTTTTTT,CASSLVGPGAGELFF
TRBD1,NA,TRBJ2-3,TRBV11-2,15,TGTGCCAGCAGCTCGGGACAGGGGGCTTCAGATACGCAGTATTTT,CASSSGQGASDTQYF
NA,NA,TRBJ1-2,TRBV19,13,TGTGCCAGTAGCACCCCCATTGAGGATGGCTACACCTTC,CASSTPIEDGYTF
NA,once,TRBJ1-1,TRBV7-9,12,TGTGCCAGCAGCTTAGAGGCGCGGGGAGCTTTCTTT,CASSLEARGAFF
NA,NA,TRBJ1-2,TRBV6-5,12,TGTGCCAGCAGTTATGCGGGGGGTGGCTACACCTTC,CASSYAGGGYTF
TRBD2,NA,TRBJ2-5,TRBV24-1,14,TGTGCCACCAGTGGGACTAGCGGGCGGGAGACCCAGTACTTC,CATSGTSGRETQYF
TRBD1,NA,TRBJ1-2,TRBV28,15,TGTGCCAGCAGTCTTCCCCAGGGGGCAGTCTATGGCTACACCTTC,CASSLPQGAVYGYTF
TRBD1,NA,TRBJ1-1,TRBV5-6,16,TGTGCCAGCAGCAGATCCGGGACAGGGGGAAGGACTGAAGCTTTCTTT,CASSRSGTGGRTEAFF
NA,once,TRBJ1-6,TRBV7-2,15,TGTGCCAGCAGCCCGGACAGCTCCTATAATTCACCCCTCCACTTT,CASSPDSSYNSPLHF
NA,NA,TRBJ2-5,TRBV24-1,13,TGTGCCGCTAGTAGGCAGGGCCACGAGACCCAGTACTTC,CAASRQGHETQYF
NA,NA,TRBJ1-5,TRBV15,13,TGTGCCACCAGCCTTGACATCCGACAGCCCCAGCATTTT,CATSLDIRQPQHF
TRBD1,NA,TRBJ1-3,TRBV6-6,18,TGTGCCAGCAGTCGGGACAGGGGAATAACACTTGCCCGAAACACCATATATTTT,CASSRDRGITLARNTIYF
NA,NA,TRBJ2-5,TRBV6-1,15,TGTGCCAGCAGTGAAGCGTCAGGGGACCAAGAGACCCAGTACTTC,CASSEASGDQETQYF
TRBD1,few,TRBJ2-2,TRBV5-5,17,TGTGCCAGCAGCCGGCAATTGACAGGGGGGAACACCGGGGAGCTGTTTTTT,CASSRQLTGGNTGELFF
TRBD2,NA,TRBJ2-5,TRBV27,16,TGTGCCAGCAGTTCTCGGGGGGAGGGGCGGCAAGAGACCCAGTACTTC,CASSSRGEGRQETQYF
TRBD1,NA,TRBJ1-2,TRBV10-2,14,TGCGCCAGCAGTGGAAGGGGACAGGGTTATGGCTACACCTTC,CASSGRGQGYGYTF
TRBD1,NA,TRBJ1-2,TRBV6-5,15,TGTGCCAGCAAAAGATCGGGGACAGGCGACTATGGCTACACCTTC,CASKRSGTGDYGYTF
NA,NA,TRBJ2-2,TRBV19,14,TGTGCCAGTAGGCCGGACAGTATAGCCGGGGAGCTGTTTTTT,CASRPDSIAGELFF
NA,NA,TRBJ1-1,TRBV20-1,13,TGCAGTGCTAGTCACCCACGAGGTTCTGAAGCTTTCTTT,CSASHPRGSEAFF
NA,few,TRBJ2-2,TRBV10-3,15,TGTGCCACCCTGGGAGAACAGGGTCGGACCGGGGAGCTGTTTTTT,CATLGEQGRTGELFF